This T cell receptor (beta chain) was found in a study of shared clonotypes between healthy human individuals. A deep-level run was used for the assay. As processed by the authors: ImmunoSEQ gave junction-only sequences without quality scores, so filtering differed. Method: immunoSEQ multiplex PCR; TCRdb's copy keeps in-frame clones and lacks some. V and J calls and clone size are given by that table; D and trimming were obtained from the DNA. This sample has under 1,100,000 clones; approximately 80% occur once, and the top ten carry roughly 0.57%. There were only Caucasian adults among the donors, and all lived in Nashville, Tennessee. Division of CD4+ cells produced a CD45RA+ naive subset and a CD45RA-negative memory subset. The specimen sequenced was memory CD4+ T cells from PBMCs. Subset given: CD45RA-negative fraction. The source is a man aged 18 to 30 in good health. Some clones in this sample may be carry-over from other donors' samples.

As DNA, the CDR3 is TGTGCCATCAGTGGATCCGCCTCCACCGGTTTTCGAGAGACCCAGTACTTC. This translates into CAISGSASTGFRETQYF. The rearrangement links TRBV10-3 to TRBJ2-5; D not certain. Looked up from germline, CDR1 is ENHRY and CDR2 is SYGVKD. V shed 4 bases and J shed 4 bases, with 22 bases lying between them. The CDR3 length is 17 residues.